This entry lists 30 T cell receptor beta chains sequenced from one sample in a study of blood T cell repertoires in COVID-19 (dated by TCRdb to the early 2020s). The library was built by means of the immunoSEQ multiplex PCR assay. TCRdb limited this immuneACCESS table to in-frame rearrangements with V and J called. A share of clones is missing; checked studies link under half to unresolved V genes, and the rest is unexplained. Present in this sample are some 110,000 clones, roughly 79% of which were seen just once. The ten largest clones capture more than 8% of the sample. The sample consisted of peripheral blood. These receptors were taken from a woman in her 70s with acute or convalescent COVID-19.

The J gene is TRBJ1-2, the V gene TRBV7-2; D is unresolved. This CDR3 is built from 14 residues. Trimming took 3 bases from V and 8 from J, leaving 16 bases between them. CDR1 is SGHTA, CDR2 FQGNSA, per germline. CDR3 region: CASSFRGIGYGYTF. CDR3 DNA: TGTGCCAGCAGCTTCCGAGGGATCGGGTACGGCTACACCTTC.

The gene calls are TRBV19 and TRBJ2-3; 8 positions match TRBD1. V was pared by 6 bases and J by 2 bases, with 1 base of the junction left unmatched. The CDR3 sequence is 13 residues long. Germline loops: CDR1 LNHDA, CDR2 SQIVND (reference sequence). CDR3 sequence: CASRDRATDTQYF. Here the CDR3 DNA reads TGTGCCAGTAGGGACAGGGCCACAGATACGCAGTATTTT.

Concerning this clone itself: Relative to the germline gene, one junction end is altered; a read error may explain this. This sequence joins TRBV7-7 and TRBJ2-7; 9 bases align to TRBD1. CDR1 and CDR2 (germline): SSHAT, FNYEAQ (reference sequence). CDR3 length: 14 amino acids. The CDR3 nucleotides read TGTGCTAGCAGCTCCGGGACAGGGAACTACGAGCAGTACTTC. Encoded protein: CASSSGTGNYEQYF. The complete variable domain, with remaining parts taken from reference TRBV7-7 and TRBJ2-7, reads GAGVSQSPRYKVTKRGQDVTLRCDPISSHATLYWYQQALGQGPEFLTYFNYEAQPDKSGLPSDRFSAERPEGSISTLTIQRTEQRDSAMYRCASSSGTGNYEQYFGPGTRLTVT.

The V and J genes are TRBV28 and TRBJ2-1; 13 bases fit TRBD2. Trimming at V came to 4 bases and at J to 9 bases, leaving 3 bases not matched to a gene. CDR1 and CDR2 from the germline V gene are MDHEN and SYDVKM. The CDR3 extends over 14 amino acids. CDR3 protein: CASSSRTSGGEQFF. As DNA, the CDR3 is TGTGCCAGCAGTTCCCGGACTAGCGGGGGTGAGCAGTTCTTC.

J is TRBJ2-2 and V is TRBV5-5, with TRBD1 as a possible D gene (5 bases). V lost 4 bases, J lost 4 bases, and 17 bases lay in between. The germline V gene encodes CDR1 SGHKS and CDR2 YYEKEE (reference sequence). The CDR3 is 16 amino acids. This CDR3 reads CASSLTGAASTGELFF. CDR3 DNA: TGTGCCAGCAGCCTTACTGGGGCGGCGAGCACCGGGGAGCTGTTTTTT.

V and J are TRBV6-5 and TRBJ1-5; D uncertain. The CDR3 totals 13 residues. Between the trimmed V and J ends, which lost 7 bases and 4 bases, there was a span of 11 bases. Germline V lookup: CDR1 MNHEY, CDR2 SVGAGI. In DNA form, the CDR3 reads TGTGCCAGCACCCAGGCTTTTAATCAGCCCCAGCATTTT. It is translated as CASTQAFNQPQHF.

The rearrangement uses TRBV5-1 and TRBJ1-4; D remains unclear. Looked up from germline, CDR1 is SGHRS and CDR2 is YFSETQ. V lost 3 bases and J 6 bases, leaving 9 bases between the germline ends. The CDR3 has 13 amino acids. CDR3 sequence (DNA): TGCGCCAGCAGCTCCGTAATCGATGAAAAACTGTTTTTT. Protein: CASSSVIDEKLFF. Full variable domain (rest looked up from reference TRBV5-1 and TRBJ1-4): KAGVTQTPRYLIKTRGQQVTLSCSPISGHRSVSWYQQTPGQGLQFLFEYFSETQRNKGNFPGRFSGRQFSNSRSEMNVSTLELGDSALYLCASSSVIDEKLFFGSGTQLSVL.

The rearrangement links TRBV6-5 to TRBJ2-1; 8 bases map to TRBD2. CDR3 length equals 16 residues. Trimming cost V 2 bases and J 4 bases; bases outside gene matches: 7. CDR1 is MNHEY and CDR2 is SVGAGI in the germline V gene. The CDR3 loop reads CASSYGSGSQYNEQFF. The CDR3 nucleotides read TGTGCCAGCAGTTACGGGAGCGGGAGCCAATACAATGAGCAGTTCTTC.

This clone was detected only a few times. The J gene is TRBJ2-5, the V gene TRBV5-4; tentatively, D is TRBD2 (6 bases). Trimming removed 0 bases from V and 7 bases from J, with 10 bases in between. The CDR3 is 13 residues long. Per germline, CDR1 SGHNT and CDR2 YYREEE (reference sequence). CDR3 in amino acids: CASSLASAGTQYF. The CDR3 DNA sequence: TGTGCCAGCAGCTTGGCTAGCGCGGGGACCCAGTACTTC.

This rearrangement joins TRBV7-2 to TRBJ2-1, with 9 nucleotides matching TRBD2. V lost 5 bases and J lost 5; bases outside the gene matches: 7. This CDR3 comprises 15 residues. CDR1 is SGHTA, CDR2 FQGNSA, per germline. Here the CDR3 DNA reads TGTGCCAGCAGCCCGTTGGTAGCGGGGGACAATGAGCAGTTCTTC. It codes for CASSPLVAGDNEQFF. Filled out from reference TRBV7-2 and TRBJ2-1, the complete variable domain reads GAGVSQSPSNKVTEKGKDVELRCDPISGHTALYWYRQSLGQGLEFLIYFQGNSAPDKSGLPSDRFSAERTGGSVSTLTIQRTQQEDSAVYLCASSPLVAGDNEQFFGPGTRLTVL.

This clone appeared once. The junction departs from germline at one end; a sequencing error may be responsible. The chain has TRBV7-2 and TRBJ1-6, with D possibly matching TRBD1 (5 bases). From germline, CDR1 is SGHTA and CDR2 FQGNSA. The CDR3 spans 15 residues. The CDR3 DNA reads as TGTGCCAGCAGCTTATACCCCAGGGATAATTCATCCCTCCACTTT. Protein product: CASSLYPRDNSSLHF.

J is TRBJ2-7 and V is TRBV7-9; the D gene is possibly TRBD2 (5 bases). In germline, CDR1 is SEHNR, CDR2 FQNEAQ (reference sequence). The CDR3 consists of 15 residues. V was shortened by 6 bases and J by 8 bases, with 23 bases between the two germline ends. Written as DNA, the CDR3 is TGTGCCAGCAGTTCCTCGGTTGAGGGCGGTTGGCAGCAGTACTTC. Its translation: CASSSSVEGGWQQYF.

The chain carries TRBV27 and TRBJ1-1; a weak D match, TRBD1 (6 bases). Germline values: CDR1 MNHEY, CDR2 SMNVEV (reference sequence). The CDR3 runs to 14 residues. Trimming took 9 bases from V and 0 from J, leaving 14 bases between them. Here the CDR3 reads CASHPGQLNTEAFF. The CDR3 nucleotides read TGTGCCAGTCACCCCGGACAGCTGAACACTGAAGCTTTCTTT.

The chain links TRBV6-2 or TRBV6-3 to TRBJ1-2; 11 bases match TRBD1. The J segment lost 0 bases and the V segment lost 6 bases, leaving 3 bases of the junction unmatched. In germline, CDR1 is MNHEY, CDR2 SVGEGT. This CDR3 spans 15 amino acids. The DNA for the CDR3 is TGTGCCAGCAGCCGGGACAGGGGGACTAACTATGGCTACACCTTC. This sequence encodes CASSRDRGTNYGYTF.

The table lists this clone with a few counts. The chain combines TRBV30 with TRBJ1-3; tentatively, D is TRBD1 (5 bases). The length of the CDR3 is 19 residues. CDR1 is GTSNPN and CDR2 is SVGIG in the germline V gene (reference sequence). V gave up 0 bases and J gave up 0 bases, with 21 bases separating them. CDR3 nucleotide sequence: TGTGCCTGGAGTGTAATCCGGGGGGGGAGGATCCGCTCTGGAAACACCATATATTTT. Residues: CAWSVIRGGRIRSGNTIYF.

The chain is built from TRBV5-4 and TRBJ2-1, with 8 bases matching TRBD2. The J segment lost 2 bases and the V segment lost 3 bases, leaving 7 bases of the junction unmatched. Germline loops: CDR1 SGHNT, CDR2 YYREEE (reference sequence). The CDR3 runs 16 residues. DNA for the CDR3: TGTGCCAGCAGCTCTAACACGGGAGGGCCCTACAATGAGCAGTTCTTC. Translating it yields CASSSNTGGPYNEQFF.

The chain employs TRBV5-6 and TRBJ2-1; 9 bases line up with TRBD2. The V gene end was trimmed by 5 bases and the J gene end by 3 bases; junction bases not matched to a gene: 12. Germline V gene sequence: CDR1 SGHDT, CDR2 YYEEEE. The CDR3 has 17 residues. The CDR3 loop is CASSRGGGLADYNEQFF. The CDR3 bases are TGTGCCAGCAGTCGGGGTGGGGGACTAGCTGACTACAATGAGCAGTTCTTC. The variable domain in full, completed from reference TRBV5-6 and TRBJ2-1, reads DAGVTQSPTHLIKTRGQQVTLRCSPKSGHDTVSWYQQALGQGPQFIFQYYEEEERQRGNFPDRFSGHQFPNYSSELNVNALLLGDSALYLCASSRGGGLADYNEQFFGPGTRLTVL.

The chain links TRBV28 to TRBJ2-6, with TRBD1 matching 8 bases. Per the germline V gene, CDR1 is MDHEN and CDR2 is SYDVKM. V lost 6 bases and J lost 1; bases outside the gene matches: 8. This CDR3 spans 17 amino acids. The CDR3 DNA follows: TGTGCCAGCAGGTTTAGGACAGGGCGATCTGGGGCCAACGTCCTGACTTTC. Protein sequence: CASRFRTGRSGANVLTF. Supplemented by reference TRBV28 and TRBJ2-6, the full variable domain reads DVKVTQSSRYLVKRTGEKVFLECVQDMDHENMFWYRQDPGLGLRLIYFSYDVKMKEKGDIPEGYSVSREKKERFSLILESASTNQTSMYLCASRFRTGRSGANVLTFGAGSRLTVL.

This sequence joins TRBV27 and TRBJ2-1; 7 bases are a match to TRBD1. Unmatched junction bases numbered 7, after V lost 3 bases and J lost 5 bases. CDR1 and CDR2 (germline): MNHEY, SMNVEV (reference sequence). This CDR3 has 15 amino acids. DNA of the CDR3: TGTGCCAGCAGTTTCTTACAGGGGTCCAACAATGAGCAGTTCTTC. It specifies CASSFLQGSNNEQFF.

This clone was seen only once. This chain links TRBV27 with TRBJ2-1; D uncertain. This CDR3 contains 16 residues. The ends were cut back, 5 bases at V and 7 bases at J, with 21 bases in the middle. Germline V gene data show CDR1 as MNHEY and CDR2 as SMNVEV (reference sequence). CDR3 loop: CASSDSSSHLRNEQFF. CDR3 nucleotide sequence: TGTGCCAGCAGTGACTCGTCCAGCCACCTAAGGAATGAGCAGTTCTTC.

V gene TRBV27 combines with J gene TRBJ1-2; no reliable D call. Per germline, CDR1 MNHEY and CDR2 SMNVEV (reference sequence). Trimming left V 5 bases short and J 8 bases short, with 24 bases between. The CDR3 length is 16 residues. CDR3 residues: CASSDRRPGYIGGYTF. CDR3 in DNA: TGTGCCAGCAGTGATAGACGCCCGGGATATATCGGAGGCTACACCTTC.

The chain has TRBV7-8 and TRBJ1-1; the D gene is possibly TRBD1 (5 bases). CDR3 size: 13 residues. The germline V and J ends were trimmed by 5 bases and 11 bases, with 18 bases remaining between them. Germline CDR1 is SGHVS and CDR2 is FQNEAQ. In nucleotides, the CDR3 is TGTGCCAGCAGCCCGGACCCCTGGGACTCGGCTTTCTTT. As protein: CASSPDPWDSAFF. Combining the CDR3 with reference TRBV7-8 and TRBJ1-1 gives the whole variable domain GAGVSQSPRYKVAKRGQDVALRCDPISGHVSLFWYQQALGQGPEFLTYFQNEAQLDKSGLPSDRFFAERPEGSVSTLKIQRTQQEDSAVYLCASSPDPWDSAFFGQGTRLTVV.

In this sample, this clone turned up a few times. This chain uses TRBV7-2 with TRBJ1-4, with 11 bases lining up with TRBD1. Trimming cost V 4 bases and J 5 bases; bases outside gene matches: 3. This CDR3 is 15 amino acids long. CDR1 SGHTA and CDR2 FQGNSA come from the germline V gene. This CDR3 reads CASSYRTGGNEKLFF. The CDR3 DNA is TGTGCCAGCAGCTACCGGACAGGGGGCAATGAAAAACTGTTTTTT.

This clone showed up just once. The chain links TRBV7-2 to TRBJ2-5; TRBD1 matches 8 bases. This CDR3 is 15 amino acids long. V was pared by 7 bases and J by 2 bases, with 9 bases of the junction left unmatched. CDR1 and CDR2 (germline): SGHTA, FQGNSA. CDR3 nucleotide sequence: TGTGCCAGCACCCCTCTCCGGGACAGGCAAGAGACCCAGTACTTC. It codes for CASTPLRDRQETQYF.

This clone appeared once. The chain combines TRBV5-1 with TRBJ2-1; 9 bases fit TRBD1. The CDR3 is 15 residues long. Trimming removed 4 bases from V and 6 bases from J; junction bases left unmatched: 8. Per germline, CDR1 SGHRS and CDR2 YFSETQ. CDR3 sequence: CASSPWDRVGNEQFF. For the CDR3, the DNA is TGCGCCAGCAGCCCCTGGGACAGGGTGGGCAATGAGCAGTTCTTC.

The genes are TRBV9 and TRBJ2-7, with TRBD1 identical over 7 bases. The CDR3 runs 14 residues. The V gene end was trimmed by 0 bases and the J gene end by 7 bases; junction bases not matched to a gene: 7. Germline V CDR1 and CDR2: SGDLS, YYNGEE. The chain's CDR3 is CASSVGDSVGEQYF. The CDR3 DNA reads TGTGCCAGCAGCGTAGGGGACAGTGTCGGGGAGCAGTACTTC.

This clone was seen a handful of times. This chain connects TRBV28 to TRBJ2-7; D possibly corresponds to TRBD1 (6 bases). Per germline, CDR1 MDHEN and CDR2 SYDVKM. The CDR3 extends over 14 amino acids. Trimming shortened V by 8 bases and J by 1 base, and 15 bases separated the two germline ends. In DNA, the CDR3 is TGTGCCAGCCAGCACATCAGGGGATCCTACGAGCAGTACTTC. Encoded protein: CASQHIRGSYEQYF.

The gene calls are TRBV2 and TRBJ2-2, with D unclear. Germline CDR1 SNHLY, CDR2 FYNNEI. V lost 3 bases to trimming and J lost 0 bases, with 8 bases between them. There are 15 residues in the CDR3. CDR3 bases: TGTGCCAGCAGTGAGTTTCTACCGAACACCGGGGAGCTGTTTTTT. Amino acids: CASSEFLPNTGELFF.

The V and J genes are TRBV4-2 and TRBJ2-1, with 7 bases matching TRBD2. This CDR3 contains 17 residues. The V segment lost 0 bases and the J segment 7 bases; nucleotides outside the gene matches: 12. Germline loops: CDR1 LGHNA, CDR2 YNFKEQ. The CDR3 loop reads CASSQDTGGELGNEQFF. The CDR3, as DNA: TGTGCCAGCAGCCAAGATACGGGGGGAGAGTTAGGGAATGAGCAGTTCTTC.

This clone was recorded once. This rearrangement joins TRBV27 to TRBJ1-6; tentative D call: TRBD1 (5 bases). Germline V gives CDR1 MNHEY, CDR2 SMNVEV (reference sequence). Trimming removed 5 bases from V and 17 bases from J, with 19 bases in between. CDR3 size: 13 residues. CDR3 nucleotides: TGTGCCAGCAGTATAACCGGTGGGGCAGTGTTCCACTTT. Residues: CASSITGGAVFHF.